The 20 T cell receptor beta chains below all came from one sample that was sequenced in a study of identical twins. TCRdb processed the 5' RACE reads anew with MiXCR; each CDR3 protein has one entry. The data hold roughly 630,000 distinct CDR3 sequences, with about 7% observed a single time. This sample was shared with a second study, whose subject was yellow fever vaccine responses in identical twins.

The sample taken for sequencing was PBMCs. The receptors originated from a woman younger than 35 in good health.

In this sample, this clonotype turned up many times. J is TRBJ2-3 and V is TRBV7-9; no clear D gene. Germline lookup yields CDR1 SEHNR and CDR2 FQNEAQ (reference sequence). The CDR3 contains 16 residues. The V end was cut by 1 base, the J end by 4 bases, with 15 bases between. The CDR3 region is CASSLDLVGRADTQYF. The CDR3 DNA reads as TGTGCCAGCAGCTTAGACCTCGTGGGCCGGGCAGATACGCAGTATTTT. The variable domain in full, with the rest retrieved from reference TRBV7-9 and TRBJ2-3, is DTGVSQNPRHKITKRGQNVTFRCDPISEHNRLYWYRQTLGQGPEFLTYFQNEAQLEKSRLLSDRFSAERPKGSFSTLEIQRTEQGDSAMYLCASSLDLVGRADTQYFGPGTRLTVL.

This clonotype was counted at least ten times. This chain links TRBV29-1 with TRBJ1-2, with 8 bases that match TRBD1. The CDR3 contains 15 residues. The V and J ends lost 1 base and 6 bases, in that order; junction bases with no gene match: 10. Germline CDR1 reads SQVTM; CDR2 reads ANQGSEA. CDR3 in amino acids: CSVEVTQGEWNGYTF. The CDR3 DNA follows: TGCAGCGTTGAAGTCACACAGGGGGAATGGAATGGCTACACCTTC.

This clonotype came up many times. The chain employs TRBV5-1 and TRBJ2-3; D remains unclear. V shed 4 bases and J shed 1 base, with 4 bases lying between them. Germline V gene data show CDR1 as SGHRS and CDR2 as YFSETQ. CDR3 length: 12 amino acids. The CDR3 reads CASSRGTDTQYF. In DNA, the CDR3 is TGCGCCAGCAGCCGGGGCACAGATACGCAGTATTTT.

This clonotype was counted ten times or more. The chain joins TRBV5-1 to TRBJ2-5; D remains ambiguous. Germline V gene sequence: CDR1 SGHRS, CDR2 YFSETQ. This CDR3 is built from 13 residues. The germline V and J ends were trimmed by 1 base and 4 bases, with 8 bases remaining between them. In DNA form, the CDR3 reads TGCGCCAGCAGCTTGTCGCTGGGAGAGACCCAGTACTTC. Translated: CASSLSLGETQYF.

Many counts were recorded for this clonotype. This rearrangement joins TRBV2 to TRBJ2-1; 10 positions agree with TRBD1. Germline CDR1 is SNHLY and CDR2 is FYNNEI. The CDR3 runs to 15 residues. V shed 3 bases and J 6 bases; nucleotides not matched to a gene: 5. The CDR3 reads CASSDGRTGGNEQFF. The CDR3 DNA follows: TGTGCCAGCAGTGATGGCAGGACAGGGGGCAATGAGCAGTTCTTC.

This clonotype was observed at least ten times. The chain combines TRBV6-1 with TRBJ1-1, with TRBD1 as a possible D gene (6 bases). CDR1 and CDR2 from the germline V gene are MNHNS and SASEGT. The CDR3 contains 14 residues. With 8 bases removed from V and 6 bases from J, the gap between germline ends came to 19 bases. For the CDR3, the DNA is TGTGCCAGCGGGGGGGCAGATAGGATCGCTGAAGCTTTCTTT. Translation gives CASGGADRIAEAFF.

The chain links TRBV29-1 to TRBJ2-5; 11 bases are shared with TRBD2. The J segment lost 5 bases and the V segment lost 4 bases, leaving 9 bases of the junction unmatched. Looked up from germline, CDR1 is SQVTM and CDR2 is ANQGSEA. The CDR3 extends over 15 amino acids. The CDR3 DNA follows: TGCAGCGTTGCTCTAGCGGGAGGTGTGTGGGAGACCCAGTACTTC. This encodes CSVALAGGVWETQYF.

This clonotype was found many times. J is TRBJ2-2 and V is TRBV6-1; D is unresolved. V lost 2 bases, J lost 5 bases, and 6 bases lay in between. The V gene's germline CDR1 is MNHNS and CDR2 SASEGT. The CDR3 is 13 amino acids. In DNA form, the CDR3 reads TGTGCCAGCAGTGAATCCGGAACCGGGGAGCTGTTTTTT. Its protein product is CASSESGTGELFF.

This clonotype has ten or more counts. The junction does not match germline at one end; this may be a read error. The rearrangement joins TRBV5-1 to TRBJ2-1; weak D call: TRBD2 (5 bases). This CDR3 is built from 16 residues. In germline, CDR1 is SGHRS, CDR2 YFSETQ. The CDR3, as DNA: TGCGCCAGCAGCTTGAGCGGCAGGACCTCCGACAATGAGCAGTTCTTC. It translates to CASSLSGRTSDNEQFF. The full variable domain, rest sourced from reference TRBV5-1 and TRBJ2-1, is KAGVTQTPRYLIKTRGQQVTLSCSPISGHRSVSWYQQTPGQGLQFLFEYFSETQRNKGNFPGRFSGRQFSNSRSEMNVSTLELGDSALYLCASSLSGRTSDNEQFFGPGTRLTVL.

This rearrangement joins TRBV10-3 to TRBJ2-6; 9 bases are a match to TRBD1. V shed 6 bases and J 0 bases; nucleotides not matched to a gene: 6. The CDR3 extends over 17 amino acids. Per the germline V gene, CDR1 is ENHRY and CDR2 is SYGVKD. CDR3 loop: CAISPGTGTSGANVLTF. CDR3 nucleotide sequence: TGTGCCATCAGCCCCGGGACAGGGACCTCTGGGGCCAACGTCCTGACTTTC.

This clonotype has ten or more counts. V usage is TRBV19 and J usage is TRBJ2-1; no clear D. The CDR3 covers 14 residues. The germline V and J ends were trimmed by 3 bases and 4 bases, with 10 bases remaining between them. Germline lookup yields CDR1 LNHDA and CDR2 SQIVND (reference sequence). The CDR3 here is CASSIGRLYNEQFF. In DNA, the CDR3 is TGTGCCAGTAGTATTGGTCGGCTATACAATGAGCAGTTCTTC.

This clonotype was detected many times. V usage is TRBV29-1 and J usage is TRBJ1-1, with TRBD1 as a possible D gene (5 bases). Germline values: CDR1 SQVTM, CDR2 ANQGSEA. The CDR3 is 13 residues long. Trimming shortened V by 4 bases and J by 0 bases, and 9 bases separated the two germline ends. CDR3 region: CSVVTEMNTEAFF. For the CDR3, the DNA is TGCAGCGTTGTGACAGAGATGAACACTGAAGCTTTCTTT.

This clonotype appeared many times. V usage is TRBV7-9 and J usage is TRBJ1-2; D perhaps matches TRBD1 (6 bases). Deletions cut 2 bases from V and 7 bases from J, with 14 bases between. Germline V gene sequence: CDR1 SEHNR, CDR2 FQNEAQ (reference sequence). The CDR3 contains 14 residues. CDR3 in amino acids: CASSLPDSPSGYTF. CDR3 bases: TGTGCCAGCAGCTTACCGGACAGCCCTAGTGGCTACACCTTC.

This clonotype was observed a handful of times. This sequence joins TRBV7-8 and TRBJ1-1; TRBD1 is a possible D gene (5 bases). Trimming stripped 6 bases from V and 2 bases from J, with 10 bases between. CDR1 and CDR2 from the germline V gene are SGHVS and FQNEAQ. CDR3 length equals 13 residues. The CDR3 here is CASRTTANTEAFF. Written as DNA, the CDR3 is TGTGCCAGCAGGACGACAGCAAACACTGAAGCTTTCTTT.

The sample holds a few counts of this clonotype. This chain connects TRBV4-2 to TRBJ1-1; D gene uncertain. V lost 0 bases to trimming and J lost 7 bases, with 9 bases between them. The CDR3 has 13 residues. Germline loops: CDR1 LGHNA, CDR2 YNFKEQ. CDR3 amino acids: CASSQDKGGEAFF. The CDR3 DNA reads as TGTGCCAGCAGCCAAGATAAGGGAGGTGAAGCTTTCTTT.

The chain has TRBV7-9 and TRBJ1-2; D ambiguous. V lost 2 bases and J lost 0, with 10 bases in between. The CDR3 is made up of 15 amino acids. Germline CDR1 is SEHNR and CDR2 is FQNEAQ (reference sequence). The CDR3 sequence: CASSLTGIANYGYTF. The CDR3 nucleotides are TGTGCCAGCAGCTTAACTGGAATAGCTAACTATGGCTACACCTTC.

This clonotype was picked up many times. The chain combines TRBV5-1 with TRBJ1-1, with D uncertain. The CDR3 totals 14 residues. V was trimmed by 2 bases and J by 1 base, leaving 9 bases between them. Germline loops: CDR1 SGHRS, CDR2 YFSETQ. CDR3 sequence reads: CASSFWAANTEAFF. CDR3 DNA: TGCGCCAGCAGCTTCTGGGCAGCGAACACTGAAGCTTTCTTT.

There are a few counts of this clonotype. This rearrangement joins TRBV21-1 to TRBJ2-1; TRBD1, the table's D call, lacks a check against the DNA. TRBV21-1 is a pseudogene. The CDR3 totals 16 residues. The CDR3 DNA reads TGTGCCAGCAGCTCTCAAAGACAGGCCGCCTACAATGAGCAGTTCTTC. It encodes CASSSQRQAAYNEQFF.

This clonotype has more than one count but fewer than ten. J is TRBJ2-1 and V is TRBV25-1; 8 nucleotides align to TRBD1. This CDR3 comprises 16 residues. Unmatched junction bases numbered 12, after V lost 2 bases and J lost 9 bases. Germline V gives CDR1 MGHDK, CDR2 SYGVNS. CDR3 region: CASSELGLDREVEQFF. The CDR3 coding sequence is TGTGCCAGCAGTGAACTGGGGCTGGACAGGGAGGTTGAGCAGTTCTTC.

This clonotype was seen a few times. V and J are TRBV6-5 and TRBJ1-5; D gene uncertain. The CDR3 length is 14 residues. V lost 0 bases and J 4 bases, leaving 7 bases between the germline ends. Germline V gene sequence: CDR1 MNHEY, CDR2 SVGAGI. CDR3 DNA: TGTGCCAGCAGTTACTCGGGAGTAAATCAGCCCCAGCATTTT. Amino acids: CASSYSGVNQPQHF.